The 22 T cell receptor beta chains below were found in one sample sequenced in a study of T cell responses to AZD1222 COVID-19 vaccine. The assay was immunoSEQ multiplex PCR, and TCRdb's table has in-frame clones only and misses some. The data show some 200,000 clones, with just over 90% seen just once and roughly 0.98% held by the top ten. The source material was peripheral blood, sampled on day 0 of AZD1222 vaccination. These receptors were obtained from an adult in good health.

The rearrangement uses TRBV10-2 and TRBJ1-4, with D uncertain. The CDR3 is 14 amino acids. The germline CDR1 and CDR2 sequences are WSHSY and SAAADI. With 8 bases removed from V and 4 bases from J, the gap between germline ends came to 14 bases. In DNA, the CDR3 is TGCGCCAGCGGAGGGATCCGTAGTAATGAAAAACTGTTTTTT. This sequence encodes CASGGIRSNEKLFF.

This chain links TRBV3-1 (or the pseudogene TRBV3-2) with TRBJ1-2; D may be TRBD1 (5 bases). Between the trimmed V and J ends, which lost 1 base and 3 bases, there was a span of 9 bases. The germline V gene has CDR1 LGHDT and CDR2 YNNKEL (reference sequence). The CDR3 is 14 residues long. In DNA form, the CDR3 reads TGTGCCAGCAGCCAAGTGAGCAGGGACTATGGCTACACCTTC. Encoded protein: CASSQVSRDYGYTF.

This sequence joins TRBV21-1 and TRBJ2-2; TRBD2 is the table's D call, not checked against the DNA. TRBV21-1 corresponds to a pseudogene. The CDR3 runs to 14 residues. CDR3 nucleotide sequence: TGTGCCAGCTCCGGGACTAGTCTCACCGGGGAGCTGTTTTTT. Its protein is CASSGTSLTGELFF.

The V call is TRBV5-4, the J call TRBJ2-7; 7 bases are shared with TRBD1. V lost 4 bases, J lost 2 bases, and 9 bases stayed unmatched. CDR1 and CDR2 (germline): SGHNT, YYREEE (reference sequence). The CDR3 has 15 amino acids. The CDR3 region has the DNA TGTGCCAGCAGCAACCAGGGACAGAACCCCTACGAGCAGTACTTC. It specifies CASSNQGQNPYEQYF.

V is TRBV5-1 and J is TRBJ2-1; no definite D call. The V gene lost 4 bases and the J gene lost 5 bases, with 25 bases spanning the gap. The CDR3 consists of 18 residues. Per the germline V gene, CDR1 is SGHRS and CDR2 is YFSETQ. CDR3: CASSNTELRYAPDNEQFF. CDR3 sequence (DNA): TGCGCCAGCAGCAACACCGAGTTGAGGTACGCTCCCGACAATGAGCAGTTCTTC.

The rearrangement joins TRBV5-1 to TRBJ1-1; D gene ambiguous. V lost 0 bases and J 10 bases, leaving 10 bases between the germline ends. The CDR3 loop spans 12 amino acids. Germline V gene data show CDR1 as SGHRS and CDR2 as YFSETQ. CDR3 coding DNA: TGCGCCAGCAGCTTGGGGAACGATGGAGCTTTCTTT. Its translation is CASSLGNDGAFF.

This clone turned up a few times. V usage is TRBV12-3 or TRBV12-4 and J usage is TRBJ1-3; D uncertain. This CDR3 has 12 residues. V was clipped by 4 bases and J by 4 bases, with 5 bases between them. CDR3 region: CASSWRGNTIYF. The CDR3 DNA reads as TGTGCCAGCAGTTGGAGGGGAAACACCATATATTTT.

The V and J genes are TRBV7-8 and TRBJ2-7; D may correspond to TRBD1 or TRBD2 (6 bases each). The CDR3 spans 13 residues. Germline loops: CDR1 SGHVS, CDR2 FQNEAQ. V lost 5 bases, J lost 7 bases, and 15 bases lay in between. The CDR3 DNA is TGTGCCAGCAGCATGGAGCAGGGGAGGGAGCAGTACTTC. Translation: CASSMEQGREQYF.

The CDR3 DNA is TGTGCCAGCAGTTCCTTCGACAGGGGCCTACGAGTGCAGTACTTC. Translation gives CASSSFDRGLRVQYF. The chain is built from TRBV27 and TRBJ2-7; 8 nucleotides align to TRBD1. This CDR3 has 15 residues. Germline V gene sequence: CDR1 MNHEY, CDR2 SMNVEV (reference sequence). The ends lost 4 bases at V and 9 bases at J; junction bases unmatched: 14.

The CDR3 loop is CASSTGAYATNEKLFF. The DNA for the CDR3 is TGTGCCAGTAGTACAGGGGCTTATGCAACTAATGAAAAACTGTTTTTT. The chain combines TRBV19 with TRBJ1-4; weak D call: TRBD1 (6 bases). Trimming stripped 4 bases from V and 0 bases from J, with 12 bases between. The germline V gene encodes CDR1 LNHDA and CDR2 SQIVND (reference sequence). This CDR3 has 16 amino acids.

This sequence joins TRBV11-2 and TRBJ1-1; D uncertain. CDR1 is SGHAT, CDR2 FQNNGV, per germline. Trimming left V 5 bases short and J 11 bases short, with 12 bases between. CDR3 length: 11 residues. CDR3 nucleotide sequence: TGTGCCAGCAGCCTGGGTCGGGCGGCTTTCTTT. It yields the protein CASSLGRAAFF.

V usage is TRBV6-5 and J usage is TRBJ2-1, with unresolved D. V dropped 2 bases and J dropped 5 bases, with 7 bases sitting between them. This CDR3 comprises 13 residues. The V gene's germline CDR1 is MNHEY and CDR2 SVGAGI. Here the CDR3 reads CASSYGDNNEQFF. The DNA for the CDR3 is TGTGCCAGCAGTTACGGGGATAACAATGAGCAGTTCTTC.

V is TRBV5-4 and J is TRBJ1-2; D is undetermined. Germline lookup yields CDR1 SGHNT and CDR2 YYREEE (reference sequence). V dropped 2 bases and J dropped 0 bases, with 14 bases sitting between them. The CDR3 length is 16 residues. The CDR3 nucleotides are TGTGCCAGCAGCTTAGGTGCACTTTCAACTAACTATGGCTACACCTTC. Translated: CASSLGALSTNYGYTF.

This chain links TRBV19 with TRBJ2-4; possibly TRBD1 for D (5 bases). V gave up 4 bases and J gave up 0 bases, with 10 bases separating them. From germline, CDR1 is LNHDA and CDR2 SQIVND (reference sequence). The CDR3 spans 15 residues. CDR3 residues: CASSTDSLAKNIQYF. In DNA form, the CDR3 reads TGTGCCAGTAGTACCGACAGTCTAGCCAAAAACATTCAGTACTTC.

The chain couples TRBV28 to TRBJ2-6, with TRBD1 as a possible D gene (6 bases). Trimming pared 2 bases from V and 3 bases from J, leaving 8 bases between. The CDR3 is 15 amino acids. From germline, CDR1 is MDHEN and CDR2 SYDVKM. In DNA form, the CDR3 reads TGTGCCAGCAGTTTAGCAGGGGTTGGGGCCAACGTCCTGACTTTC. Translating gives CASSLAGVGANVLTF.

The DNA of the CDR3 is TGCGCCAGCAGCTTGTCGGTTGATCAGCCCCAGCATTTT. It translates to CASSLSVDQPQHF. V and J are TRBV5-1 and TRBJ1-5; D call uncertain. Germline V gene data show CDR1 as SGHRS and CDR2 as YFSETQ. This CDR3 contains 13 residues. Trimming cost V 1 base and J 5 bases, with 7 bases left between them. The entire variable domain, with the rest obtained from reference TRBV5-1 and TRBJ1-5, is as follows: KAGVTQTPRYLIKTRGQQVTLSCSPISGHRSVSWYQQTPGQGLQFLFEYFSETQRNKGNFPGRFSGRQFSNSRSEMNVSTLELGDSALYLCASSLSVDQPQHFGDGTRLSIL.

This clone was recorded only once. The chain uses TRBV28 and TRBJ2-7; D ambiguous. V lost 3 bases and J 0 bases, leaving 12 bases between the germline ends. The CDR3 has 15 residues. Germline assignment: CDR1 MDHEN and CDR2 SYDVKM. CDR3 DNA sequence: TGTGCCAGCAGTTTGGTCGGCTCAAGCTCCTACGAGCAGTACTTC. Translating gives CASSLVGSSSYEQYF.

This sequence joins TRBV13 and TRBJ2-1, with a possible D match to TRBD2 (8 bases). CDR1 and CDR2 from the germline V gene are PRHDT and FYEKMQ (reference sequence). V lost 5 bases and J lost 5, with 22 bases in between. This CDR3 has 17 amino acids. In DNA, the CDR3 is TGTGCCAGCAGCCCCGCAGGGGGGGCGGGAGGCGACAATGAGCAGTTCTTC. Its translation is CASSPAGGAGGDNEQFF.

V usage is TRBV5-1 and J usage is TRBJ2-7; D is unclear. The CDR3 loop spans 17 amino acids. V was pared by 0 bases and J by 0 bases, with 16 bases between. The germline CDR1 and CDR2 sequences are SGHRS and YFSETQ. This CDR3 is CASSLEGFDSSSYEQYF. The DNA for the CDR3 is TGCGCCAGCAGCTTGGAGGGTTTCGACTCTAGCTCCTACGAGCAGTACTTC. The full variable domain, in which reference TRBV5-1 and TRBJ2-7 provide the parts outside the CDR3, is KAGVTQTPRYLIKTRGQQVTLSCSPISGHRSVSWYQQTPGQGLQFLFEYFSETQRNKGNFPGRFSGRQFSNSRSEMNVSTLELGDSALYLCASSLEGFDSSSYEQYFGPGTRLTVT.

Here the CDR3 DNA reads TGTGCCATTGGGACGATGACTGGAAACACCATATATTTT. Its protein is CAIGTMTGNTIYF. This chain uses TRBV19 with TRBJ1-3; weak D call: TRBD1 (5 bases). Germline loops: CDR1 LNHDA, CDR2 SQIVND (reference sequence). The CDR3 is made up of 13 amino acids. V dropped 10 bases and J dropped 2 bases, with 12 bases sitting between them. Looking up the rest from reference TRBV19 and TRBJ1-3 gives the full variable domain: DGGITQSPKYLFRKEGQNVTLSCEQNLNHDAMYWYRQDPGQGLRLIYYSQIVNDFQKGDIAEGYSVSREKKESFPLTVTSAQKNPTAFYLCAIGTMTGNTIYFGEGSWLTVV.

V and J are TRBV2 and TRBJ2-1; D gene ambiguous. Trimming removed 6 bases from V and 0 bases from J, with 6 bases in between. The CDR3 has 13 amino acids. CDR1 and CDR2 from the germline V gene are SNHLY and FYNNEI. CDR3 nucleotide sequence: TGTGCCAGCAGAGGCAGCTCCTACAATGAGCAGTTCTTC. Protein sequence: CASRGSSYNEQFF.

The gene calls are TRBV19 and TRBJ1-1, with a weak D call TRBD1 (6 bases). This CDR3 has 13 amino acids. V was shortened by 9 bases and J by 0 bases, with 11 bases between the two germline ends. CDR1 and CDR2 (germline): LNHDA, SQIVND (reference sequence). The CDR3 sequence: CASEGGMNTEAFF. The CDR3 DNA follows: TGTGCCAGCGAGGGGGGGATGAACACTGAAGCTTTCTTT.